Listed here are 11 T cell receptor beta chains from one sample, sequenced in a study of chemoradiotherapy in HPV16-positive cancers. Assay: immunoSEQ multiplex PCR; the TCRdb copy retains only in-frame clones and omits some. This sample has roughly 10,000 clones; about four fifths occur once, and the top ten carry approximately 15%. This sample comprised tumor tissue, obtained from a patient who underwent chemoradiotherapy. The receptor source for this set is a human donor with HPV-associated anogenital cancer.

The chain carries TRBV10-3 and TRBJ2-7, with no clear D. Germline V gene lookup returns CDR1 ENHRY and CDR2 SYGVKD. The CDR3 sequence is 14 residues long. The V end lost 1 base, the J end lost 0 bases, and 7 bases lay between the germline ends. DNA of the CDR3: TGTGCCATCAGTGAGTTGACGAGCTCCTACGAGCAGTACTTC. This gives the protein CAISELTSSYEQYF.

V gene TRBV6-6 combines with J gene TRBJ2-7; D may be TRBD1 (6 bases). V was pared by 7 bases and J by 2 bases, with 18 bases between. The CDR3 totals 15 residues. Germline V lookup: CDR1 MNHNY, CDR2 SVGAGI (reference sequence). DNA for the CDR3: TGTGCCAGCAACCCAAGGACAGACATGACCTACGAGCAGTACTTC. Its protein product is CASNPRTDMTYEQYF.

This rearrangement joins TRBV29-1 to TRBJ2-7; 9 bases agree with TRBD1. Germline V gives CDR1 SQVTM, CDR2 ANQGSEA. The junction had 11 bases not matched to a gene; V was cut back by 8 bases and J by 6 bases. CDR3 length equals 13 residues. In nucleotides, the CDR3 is TGCAGCACCACAGGGGGCATGGGTGGCGAGCAGTACTTC. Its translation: CSTTGGMGGEQYF.

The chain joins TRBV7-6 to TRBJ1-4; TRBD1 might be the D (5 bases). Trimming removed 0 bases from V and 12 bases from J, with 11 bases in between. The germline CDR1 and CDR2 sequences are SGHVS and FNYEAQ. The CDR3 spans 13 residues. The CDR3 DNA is TGTGCCAGCAGCTTAGCGGGGGTGGACCAACTGTTTTTT. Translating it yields CASSLAGVDQLFF.

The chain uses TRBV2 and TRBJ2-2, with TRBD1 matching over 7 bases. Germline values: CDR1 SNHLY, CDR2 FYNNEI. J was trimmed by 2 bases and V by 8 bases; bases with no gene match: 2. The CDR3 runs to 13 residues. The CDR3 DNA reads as TGTGCCAGCGGGGACAGAAACACCGGGGAGCTGTTTTTT. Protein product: CASGDRNTGELFF.

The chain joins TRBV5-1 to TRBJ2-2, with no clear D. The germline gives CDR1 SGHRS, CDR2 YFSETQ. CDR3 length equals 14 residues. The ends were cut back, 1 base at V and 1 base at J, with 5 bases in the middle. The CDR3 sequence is CASSLMVNTGELFF. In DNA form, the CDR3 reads TGCGCCAGCAGCTTGATGGTGAACACCGGGGAGCTGTTTTTT.

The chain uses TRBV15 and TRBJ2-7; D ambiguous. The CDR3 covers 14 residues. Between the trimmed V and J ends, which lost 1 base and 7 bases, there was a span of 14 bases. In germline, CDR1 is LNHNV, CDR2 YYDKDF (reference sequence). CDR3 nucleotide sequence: TGTGCCACCAGCAGAGGGAGCCCAGCTGAAGAGCAGTACTTC. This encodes CATSRGSPAEEQYF.

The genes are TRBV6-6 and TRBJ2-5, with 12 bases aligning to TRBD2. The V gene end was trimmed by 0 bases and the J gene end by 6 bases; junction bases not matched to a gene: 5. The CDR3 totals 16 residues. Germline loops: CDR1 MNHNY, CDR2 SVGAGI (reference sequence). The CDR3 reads CASSYSSTSGGKTQYF. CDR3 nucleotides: TGTGCCAGCAGTTACTCTTCGACTAGCGGGGGAAAGACCCAGTACTTC.

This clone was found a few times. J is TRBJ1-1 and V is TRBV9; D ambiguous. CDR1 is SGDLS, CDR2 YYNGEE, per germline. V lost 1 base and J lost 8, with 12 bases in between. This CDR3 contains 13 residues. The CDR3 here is CASSVYKQTEAFF. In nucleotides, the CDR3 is TGTGCCAGCAGCGTATATAAGCAAACGGAAGCTTTCTTT.

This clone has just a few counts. CDR3 protein: CASSLEGRTYGYTF. In DNA form, the CDR3 reads TGTGCCAGCAGCTTAGAAGGGAGAACCTATGGCTACACCTTC. The chain combines TRBV7-9 with TRBJ1-2; the D is unclear. The V end was cut by 1 base, the J end by 4 bases, with 10 bases between. Germline CDR1 SEHNR, CDR2 FQNEAQ (reference sequence). This CDR3 is built from 14 residues.

DNA for the CDR3: TGTGCCAGCAGAACCCAAGGCGTGGGAGATACGCAGTATTTT. The encoded protein is CASRTQGVGDTQYF. The genes are TRBV28 and TRBJ2-3; unclear D gene. Looked up from germline, CDR1 is MDHEN and CDR2 is SYDVKM. Trimming took off 6 bases at V and 5 bases at J, with 15 bases between the two ends. The CDR3 length is 14 residues.